This T cell receptor (beta chain) stems from a study of T-cell memory formation after mild COVID-19. General observations from the study: Contracting clones localized mainly to CM and EM when CD4+ and mainly to EMRA when CD8+. Pre-infection memory carried some responding clones, suggesting that cross-reactive memory joined.

TCRdb analysed the 5' RACE reads with MiXCR anew, one entry per CDR3 protein. In the table there are some 40,000 distinct CDR3 sequences, around 6.1% of which are singletons. This clonotype has ten or more counts. No antigen is known for it. The sample consisted of PBMCs or a T cell subset sorted from them (not recorded which). The clonotype was recovered from an adult who had mild COVID-19 (a few samples of this study predate the infection). Cell type and time point are not known.

The CDR3 is CASRTSGFSSYNEQFF. The CDR3 DNA is TGTGCCAGCAGGACTAGCGGGTTTAGCTCCTACAATGAGCAGTTCTTC. The V and J genes are TRBV6-2 or TRBV6-3 and TRBJ2-1; 10 bases are shared with TRBD2. The junction had 5 bases not matched to a gene; V was cut back by 6 bases and J by 0 bases. CDR3 length: 16 residues. Germline V gene data show CDR1 as MNHEY and CDR2 as SVGEGT.